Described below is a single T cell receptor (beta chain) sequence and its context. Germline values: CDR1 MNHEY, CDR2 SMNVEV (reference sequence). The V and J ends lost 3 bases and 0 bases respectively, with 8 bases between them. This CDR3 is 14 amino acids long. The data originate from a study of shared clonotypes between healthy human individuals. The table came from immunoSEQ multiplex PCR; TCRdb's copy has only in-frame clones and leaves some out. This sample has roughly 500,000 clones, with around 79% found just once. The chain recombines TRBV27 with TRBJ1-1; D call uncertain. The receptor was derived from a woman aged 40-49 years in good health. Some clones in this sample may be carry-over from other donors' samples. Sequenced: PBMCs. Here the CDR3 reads CASSFQALNTEAFF. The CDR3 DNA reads TGTGCCAGCAGTTTTCAGGCCCTGAACACTGAAGCTTTCTTT.